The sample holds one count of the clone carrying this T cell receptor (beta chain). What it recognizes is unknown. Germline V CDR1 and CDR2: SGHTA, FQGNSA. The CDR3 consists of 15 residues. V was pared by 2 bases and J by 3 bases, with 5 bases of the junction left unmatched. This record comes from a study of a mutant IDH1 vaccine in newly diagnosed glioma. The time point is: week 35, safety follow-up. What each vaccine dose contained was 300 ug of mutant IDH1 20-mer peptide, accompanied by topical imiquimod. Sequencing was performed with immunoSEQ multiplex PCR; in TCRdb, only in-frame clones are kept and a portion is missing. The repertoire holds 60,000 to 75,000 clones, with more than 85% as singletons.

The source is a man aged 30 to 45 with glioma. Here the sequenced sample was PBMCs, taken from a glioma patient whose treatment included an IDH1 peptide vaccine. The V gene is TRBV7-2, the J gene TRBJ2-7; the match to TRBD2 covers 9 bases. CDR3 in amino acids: CASSLSSGAIYEQYF. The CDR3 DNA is TGTGCCAGCAGCTTATCTAGCGGGGCGATCTACGAGCAGTACTTC. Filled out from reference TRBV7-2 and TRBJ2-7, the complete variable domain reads GAGVSQSPSNKVTEKGKDVELRCDPISGHTALYWYRQSLGQGLEFLIYFQGNSAPDKSGLPSDRFSAERTGGSVSTLTIQRTQQEDSAVYLCASSLSSGAIYEQYFGPGTRLTVT.